The next 4 T cell receptor beta chains were all read from a single sample in a study of CD8 T cells in ankylosing spondylitis. In TCRdb, the 5' RACE reads were re-called with MiXCR into one record per CDR3 protein. This repertoire shows under 300,000 distinct CDR3 sequences, roughly a tenth found once; its top ten account for 2.6%. Material for sequencing was blood, either unsorted or a sorted T cell fraction (not recorded which). The receptors originated from a male donor with ankylosing spondylitis or in good health (not recorded which).

In this sample, this clonotype turned up many times. The chain has TRBV7-9 and TRBJ2-7; D is tentatively TRBD1 or TRBD2 (5 bases each). The CDR3 runs 16 residues. The V gene lost 0 bases and the J gene lost 0 bases, with 12 bases spanning the gap. Germline V gene sequence: CDR1 SEHNR, CDR2 FQNEAQ (reference sequence). The CDR3 region has the DNA TGTGCCAGCAGCTTAGCTTTGGCAGGGAGCTCCTACGAGCAGTACTTC. The encoded protein is CASSLALAGSSYEQYF.

There are many counts of this clonotype. The chain links TRBV5-1 to TRBJ2-7, with D uncertain. Trimming cost V 5 bases and J 3 bases, with 6 bases left between them. CDR1 is SGHRS and CDR2 is YFSETQ in the germline V gene. The CDR3 spans 11 residues. CDR3 sequence (DNA): TGCGCCAGCAGAGGAGACTACGAGCAGTACTTC. Protein: CASRGDYEQYF.

This clonotype was seen at least ten times. The chain couples TRBV25-1 to TRBJ1-4, with TRBD1 matching 12 bases. This CDR3 spans 16 amino acids. Germline values: CDR1 MGHDK, CDR2 SYGVNS. V was pared by 3 bases and J by 7 bases, with 6 bases of the junction left unmatched. CDR3 in amino acids: CASSDPGQGASEKLFF. The CDR3 DNA follows: TGTGCCAGCAGTGACCCGGGACAGGGGGCGAGTGAAAAACTGTTTTTT.

This clonotype occurred many times. The chain recombines TRBV12-3 or TRBV12-4 with TRBJ1-2, with no clear D. This CDR3 has 11 amino acids. V dropped 3 bases and J dropped 13 bases, with 12 bases sitting between them. The CDR3 region is CASSFLTAITF. The DNA for the CDR3 is TGTGCCAGCAGTTTTCTAACGGCAATCACCTTC.